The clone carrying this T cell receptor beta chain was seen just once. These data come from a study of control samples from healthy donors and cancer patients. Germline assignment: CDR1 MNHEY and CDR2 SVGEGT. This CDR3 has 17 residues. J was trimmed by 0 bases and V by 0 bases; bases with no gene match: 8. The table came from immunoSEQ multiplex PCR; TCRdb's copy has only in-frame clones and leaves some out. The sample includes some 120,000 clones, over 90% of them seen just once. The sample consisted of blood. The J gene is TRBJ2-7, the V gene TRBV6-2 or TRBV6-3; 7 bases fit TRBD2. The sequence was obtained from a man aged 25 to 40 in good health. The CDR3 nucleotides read TGTGCCAGCAGTTACTCTAGGCTAGCGGACCTCTCCTACGAGCAGTACGTC. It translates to CASSYSRLADLSYEQYV.